This TCR beta chain was sequenced for a study of shared clonotypes between healthy human individuals. Libraries were prepared by immunoSEQ multiplex PCR; TCRdb keeps only in-frame clonotypes and omits some of them. The repertoire holds 2 million to 2.5 million clones, with roughly 96% as singletons. Every donor was a Caucasian adult from Nashville, Tennessee. V was pared by 1 base and J by 4 bases, with 6 bases of the junction left unmatched. The germline CDR1 and CDR2 sequences are LNHDA and SQIVND (reference sequence). The CDR3 has 16 amino acids. The chain has TRBV19 and TRBJ1-2, with TRBD1 matching 10 bases. The sequenced sample consisted of naive CD4+ T cells sorted from blood. Subset here: CD45RA+ positively selected. The clonotype originates from a man between 18 and 29 years old in good health. The CDR3 nucleotides are TGTGCCAGTAGTATAGGTGGGACAGGGGTTCTCTATGGCTACACCTTC. This gives the protein CASSIGGTGVLYGYTF.